This entry is about one T cell receptor beta chain. This specimen comes from a study of T-cell memory formation after mild COVID-19. From the 5' RACE reads, TCRdb called clonotypes with MiXCR, one entry per CDR3 protein. The table includes roughly 410,000 distinct CDR3 sequences, 24% detected once. The ends were cut back, 1 base at V and 1 base at J, with 6 bases in the middle. This CDR3 is 13 amino acids long. Germline V CDR1 and CDR2: SGHDT, YYEEEE. Source material: PBMCs or a T cell subset sorted from them (not recorded which). This receptor was identified in an adult woman who had mild COVID-19 (a few samples of this study predate the infection). Cell type and time point are not known. The V call is TRBV5-6, the J call TRBJ2-7; D not resolved. This CDR3 is CASSLYGSYEQYF. The CDR3 DNA follows: TGTGCCAGCAGCTTGTACGGATCCTACGAGCAGTACTTC.